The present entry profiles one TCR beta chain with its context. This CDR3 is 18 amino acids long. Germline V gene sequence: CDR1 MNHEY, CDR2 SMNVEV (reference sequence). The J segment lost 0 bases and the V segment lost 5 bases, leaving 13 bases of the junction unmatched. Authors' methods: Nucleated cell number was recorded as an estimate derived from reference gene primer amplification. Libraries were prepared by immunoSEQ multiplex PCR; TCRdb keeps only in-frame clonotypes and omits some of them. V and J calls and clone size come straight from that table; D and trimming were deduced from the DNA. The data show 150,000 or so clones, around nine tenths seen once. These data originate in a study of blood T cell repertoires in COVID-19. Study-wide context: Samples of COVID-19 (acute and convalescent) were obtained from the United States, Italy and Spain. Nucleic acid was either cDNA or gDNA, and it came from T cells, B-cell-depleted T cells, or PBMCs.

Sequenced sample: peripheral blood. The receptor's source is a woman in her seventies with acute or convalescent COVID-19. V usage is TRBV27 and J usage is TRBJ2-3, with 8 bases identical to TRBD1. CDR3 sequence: CASSPNPRQGTSTDTQYF. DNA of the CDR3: TGTGCCAGCAGTCCGAACCCAAGACAGGGGACTAGCACAGATACGCAGTATTTT.